The next 26 T cell receptor beta chains were all read from a single sample in a study of Ad26.COV2.S vaccination and SARS-CoV-2 variants. Produced via immunoSEQ multiplex PCR; TCRdb's table is partial and in-frame only. The table lists 350,000 to 450,000 clones, roughly 90% of them singletons. Sample treatment: around 19 received Ad26.COV2.S at low or high dose, single or two shots; about 5 received placebo; per-sample allocation not given. Sampling occurred on day 63 after the first vaccine or placebo injection. Sequenced here: peripheral blood, sampled in a trial of Ad26.COV2.S vaccine versus placebo. These receptor sequences come from a person between 18 and 60 years old who received the Ad26.COV2.S COVID-19 vaccine or a placebo.

V is TRBV30 and J is TRBJ1-2, with no clear D. CDR1 GTSNPN and CDR2 SVGIG come from the germline V gene (reference sequence). V was cut by 0 bases and J by 3 bases, with 14 bases left in between. This CDR3 is 15 amino acids long. The CDR3 sequence: CAWSVFGGKDYGYTF. The CDR3 nucleotides read TGTGCCTGGAGTGTATTCGGTGGAAAGGACTATGGCTACACCTTC.

This clone was picked up one time. The CDR3 nucleotides are TGCGCCAGCAGCCAAGCCGGGACAGGGGTTAACGAGCAGTACTTC. As protein: CASSQAGTGVNEQYF. The V call is TRBV4-1, the J call TRBJ2-7; 10 bases line up with TRBD1. The junction had 5 bases not matched to a gene; V was cut back by 1 base and J by 5 bases. Looked up from germline, CDR1 is MGHRA and CDR2 is YSYEKL. The CDR3 has 15 residues.

This chain joins TRBV11-3 and TRBJ2-7; D remains ambiguous. Germline loops: CDR1 SGHNT, CDR2 YENEEA. This CDR3 is 13 amino acids long. V lost 5 bases to trimming and J lost 0 bases, with 8 bases between them. CDR3 amino acids: CASSHASSYEQYF. CDR3 nucleotide sequence: TGTGCCAGCAGCCACGCGAGCTCCTACGAGCAGTACTTC. Based on the CDR3 plus reference TRBV11-3 and TRBJ2-7, the full variable domain is EAGVVQSPRYKIIEKKQPVAFWCNPISGHNTLYWYLQNLGQGPELLIRYENEEAVDDSQLPKDRFSAERLKGVDSTLKIQPAELGDSAVYLCASSHASSYEQYFGPGTRLTVT.

The chain recombines TRBV6-6 with TRBJ1-1; possible D gene TRBD1, 6 bases. V was clipped by 6 bases and J by 11 bases, with 16 bases between them. CDR3 size: 12 residues. Germline-derived CDR1 and CDR2 are MNHNY and SVGAGI (reference sequence). The CDR3 reads CASRSGGRGAFF. CDR3 in DNA: TGTGCCAGCAGGTCCGGGGGGCGCGGGGCTTTCTTT.

The chain has TRBV28 and TRBJ2-3, with D tentatively TRBD2 (6 bases). The CDR3 sequence is 14 residues long. Trimming removed 6 bases from V and 6 bases from J, with 16 bases in between. Germline values: CDR1 MDHEN, CDR2 SYDVKM. CDR3 nucleotides: TGTGCCAGCAGCGGGACTGGGCTGGGCGATACGCAGTATTTT. This gives the protein CASSGTGLGDTQYF. The variable domain in full, with the rest retrieved from reference TRBV28 and TRBJ2-3, is DVKVTQSSRYLVKRTGEKVFLECVQDMDHENMFWYRQDPGLGLRLIYFSYDVKMKEKGDIPEGYSVSREKKERFSLILESASTNQTSMYLCASSGTGLGDTQYFGPGTRLTVL.

V is TRBV5-1 and J is TRBJ2-1; TRBD2 aligns across 8 bases. The V gene end was trimmed by 8 bases and the J gene end by 5 bases; junction bases not matched to a gene: 6. The CDR3 spans 13 residues. CDR1 is SGHRS, CDR2 YFSETQ, per germline. The CDR3: CASQRGIDNEQFF. The CDR3 DNA reads as TGCGCCAGTCAGCGGGGGATTGACAATGAGCAGTTCTTC.

The V and J genes are TRBV28 and TRBJ1-2; D remains unclear. Deletions cut 4 bases from V and 8 bases from J, with 11 bases between. The CDR3 contains 12 residues. Germline assignment: CDR1 MDHEN and CDR2 SYDVKM. The CDR3 nucleotides read TGTGCCAGCAGTTGGGGAGGATGGGGCTACACCTTC. Its protein product is CASSWGGWGYTF.

The chain couples TRBV7-2 to TRBJ2-7; 7 bases are shared with TRBD2. V lost 2 bases, J lost 2 bases, and 9 bases stayed unmatched. The CDR3 covers 16 residues. Per germline, CDR1 SGHTA and CDR2 FQGNSA. The CDR3 loop reads CASSLNRASGAYEQYF. CDR3 sequence (DNA): TGTGCCAGCAGCTTAAATCGGGCTAGCGGCGCCTACGAGCAGTACTTC.

On this clone itself: This CDR3 is also generated by other DNA sequences in the sample. The V gene is TRBV12-3 or TRBV12-4, the J gene TRBJ2-7; D uncertain. The CDR3 covers 13 residues. Trimming stripped 1 base from V and 0 bases from J, with 4 bases between. CDR3 in amino acids: CASSLGSSYEQYF. The CDR3, as DNA: TGTGCCAGCAGTTTAGGGAGCTCCTACGAGCAGTACTTC.

About this clone itself: This is likely a read error, given that the CDR3 carries no conserved phenylalanine or tryptophan at its end. Because the CDR3's place on the DNA is in doubt, the DNA is left out and the CDR3 is given as listed by TCRdb. The chain combines TRBV5-5 with TRBJ2-7; TRBD2, the D gene given by the table, was not confirmed from the DNA. The CDR3 sequence runs 9 residues, both termini included. The germline gives CDR1 SGHKS, CDR2 YYEKEE (reference sequence). This CDR3 reads CASSPPAGL.

The chain carries TRBV4-1 and TRBJ1-4; D remains unclear. CDR3 size: 13 residues. V lost 6 bases, J lost 5 bases, and 10 bases lay in between. From germline, CDR1 is MGHRA and CDR2 YSYEKL. The DNA for the CDR3 is TGCGCCAGCAGAGTGGCAGGAAATGAAAAACTGTTTTTT. Encoded protein: CASRVAGNEKLFF.

This clone showed up just once. The CDR3 region has the DNA TGTGCCAGTAGACTGACAGGAGTCAATCAGCCCCAGCATTTT. Its protein product is CASRLTGVNQPQHF. The V gene is TRBV19, the J gene TRBJ1-5, with D maybe TRBD1 (6 bases). The length of the CDR3 is 14 residues. Germline V lookup: CDR1 LNHDA, CDR2 SQIVND (reference sequence). With 6 bases removed from V and 3 bases from J, the gap between germline ends came to 12 bases.

The rearrangement uses TRBV19 and TRBJ1-5; 10 bases align to TRBD1. Germline V gene lookup returns CDR1 LNHDA and CDR2 SQIVND (reference sequence). The J segment lost 10 bases and the V segment lost 3 bases, leaving 9 bases of the junction unmatched. CDR3 size: 15 residues. The CDR3 nucleotides read TGTGCCAGTAGTATCTTTGGGACAGGGGATCTCCCCCAGCATTTT. Protein product: CASSIFGTGDLPQHF. Supplemented by reference TRBV19 and TRBJ1-5, the full variable domain reads DGGITQSPKYLFRKEGQNVTLSCEQNLNHDAMYWYRQDPGQGLRLIYYSQIVNDFQKGDIAEGYSVSREKKESFPLTVTSAQKNPTAFYLCASSIFGTGDLPQHFGDGTRLSIL.

This rearrangement joins TRBV14 to TRBJ1-5; D may be TRBD1 (6 bases). V was clipped by 4 bases and J by 4 bases, with 17 bases between them. The CDR3 loop spans 16 amino acids. Per the germline V gene, CDR1 is SGHDN and CDR2 is FVKESK. The CDR3 DNA reads TGTGCCAGCAGCCTTCCCGGACAGCTGGCTAATCAGCCCCAGCATTTT. Its translation is CASSLPGQLANQPQHF.

The chain links TRBV27 to TRBJ2-3; 15 bases line up with TRBD2. Germline CDR1 is MNHEY and CDR2 is SMNVEV (reference sequence). Unmatched junction bases numbered 8, after V lost 5 bases and J lost 5 bases. The CDR3 has 17 amino acids. The CDR3, as DNA: TGTGCCAGCAGTCCTACCTTGGGACTAGCGGGGGGAGATACGCAGTATTTT. It translates to CASSPTLGLAGGDTQYF.

V and J are TRBV28 and TRBJ1-1; D gene uncertain. The CDR3 covers 16 residues. In germline, CDR1 is MDHEN, CDR2 SYDVKM. V shed 6 bases and J shed 5 bases, with 22 bases lying between them. The CDR3 region is CASRTPGRVGRTEAFF. In DNA, the CDR3 is TGTGCCAGCAGAACCCCCGGGAGGGTGGGAAGGACTGAAGCTTTCTTT.

This clone was detected only a few times. The chain's CDR3 is CASSLTSGEYF. CDR3 coding DNA: TGTGCCAGCAGCTTGACTAGCGGGGAGTACTTC. The rearrangement joins TRBV11-2 to TRBJ2-7; TRBD2 matches at 11 bases. After removal of 3 bases from V and 11 bases from J, the junction contained 0 bases not matched to a gene. Germline CDR1 reads SGHAT; CDR2 reads FQNNGV. CDR3 length equals 11 residues.

This clone was seen more than once but under ten times. The chain carries TRBV4-1 and TRBJ1-5; 7 positions agree with TRBD1. CDR3 length: 16 amino acids. Germline CDR1 and CDR2: MGHRA and YSYEKL. The junction had 8 bases not matched to a gene; V was cut back by 4 bases and J by 2 bases. The CDR3 loop is CASSLTGTVGNQPQHF. As DNA, the CDR3 is TGCGCCAGCAGCCTGACAGGGACCGTTGGCAATCAGCCCCAGCATTTT.

This rearrangement joins TRBV7-9 to TRBJ2-7; D is ambiguous. The CDR3 loop spans 15 amino acids. Germline V gene lookup returns CDR1 SEHNR and CDR2 FQNEAQ (reference sequence). Trimming removed 5 bases at V and 3 bases at J, with 17 bases between. The CDR3 loop is CASSPGLEKIYEQYF. The CDR3 bases are TGTGCCAGCAGCCCCGGGTTGGAGAAAATCTACGAGCAGTACTTC.

Of note for this clone: This specimen includes other DNA sequences encoding the same CDR3. The V call is TRBV28, the J call TRBJ1-2; D is perhaps TRBD1 (6 bases). Trimming pared 1 base from V and 2 bases from J, leaving 8 bases between. The germline V gene has CDR1 MDHEN and CDR2 SYDVKM. This CDR3 comprises 14 residues. The CDR3 protein is CASSLLQGNYGYTF. Here the CDR3 DNA reads TGTGCCAGCAGTTTATTACAGGGCAACTATGGCTACACCTTC.

V and J are TRBV18 and TRBJ1-1; 8 bases map to TRBD1. With V trimmed by 2 bases and J by 3 bases, 2 bases remained unmatched. The CDR3 length is 14 residues. Germline lookup yields CDR1 KGHSH and CDR2 LQKENI. Written as DNA, the CDR3 is TGTGCCAGCTCACCAGGCAGGGGGCACACTGAAGCTTTCTTT. This sequence encodes CASSPGRGHTEAFF.

This clone was seen a single time. Written as DNA, the CDR3 is TGTGCCAGCAGCTTACCCTTAGAACAGGGCGGGGATGAAAAACTGTTTTTT. Protein sequence: CASSLPLEQGGDEKLFF. V is TRBV7-9 and J is TRBJ1-4; tentative D call: TRBD1 (6 bases). V lost 2 bases, J lost 6 bases, and 19 bases lay in between. The CDR3 consists of 17 residues. The germline V gene encodes CDR1 SEHNR and CDR2 FQNEAQ (reference sequence).

The J gene is TRBJ2-7, the V gene TRBV7-8; no clear D gene. Germline CDR1 and CDR2: SGHVS and FQNEAQ. The CDR3 totals 12 residues. The V end lost 4 bases, the J end lost 4 bases, and 8 bases lay between the germline ends. CDR3 bases: TGTGCCAGCAGCTCAAGGAGTTACGAGCAGTACTTC. Protein: CASSSRSYEQYF.

This clone was recorded only once. The chain carries TRBV19 and TRBJ1-5; TRBD1 matches at 7 bases. Per germline, CDR1 LNHDA and CDR2 SQIVND (reference sequence). The J segment lost 6 bases and the V segment lost 6 bases, leaving 14 bases of the junction unmatched. The CDR3 contains 16 residues. The CDR3 nucleotides read TGTGCCAGTAGCCCAGTGAGGGGGCTTAGGGTTCAGCCCCAGCATTTT. Amino acid sequence: CASSPVRGLRVQPQHF. Full variable domain (remainder filled in from reference TRBV19 and TRBJ1-5): DGGITQSPKYLFRKEGQNVTLSCEQNLNHDAMYWYRQDPGQGLRLIYYSQIVNDFQKGDIAEGYSVSREKKESFPLTVTSAQKNPTAFYLCASSPVRGLRVQPQHFGDGTRLSIL.

The chain combines TRBV2 with TRBJ2-7, with D tentatively TRBD1 (6 bases). V gave up 8 bases and J gave up 3 bases, with 8 bases separating them. Germline values: CDR1 SNHLY, CDR2 FYNNEI. The CDR3 covers 11 residues. Written as DNA, the CDR3 is TGTGCCAGCCTGGACAGCTACGAGCAGTACTTC. Protein product: CASLDSYEQYF.

CDR3 coding DNA: TGTGCCAGCAGCCAAGGATTTTGGGGACTAGTGGCCAATGAGCAGTTCTTC. Amino acid sequence: CASSQGFWGLVANEQFF. The V and J genes are TRBV14 and TRBJ2-1; 8 positions agree with TRBD2. The CDR3 is 17 residues long. V was clipped by 1 base and J by 6 bases; unmatched bases: 11. Germline values: CDR1 SGHDN, CDR2 FVKESK. The full variable domain, completed using reference TRBV14 and TRBJ2-1, is EAGVTQFPSHSVIEKGQTVTLRCDPISGHDNLYWYRRVMGKEIKFLLHFVKESKQDESGMPNNRFLAERTGGTYSTLKVQPAELEDSGVYFCASSQGFWGLVANEQFFGPGTRLTVL.